The rows below give T cell receptor beta chains drawn from one sample of a study of blood T cells in healthy people across ages. TCRdb itself ran the 5' RACE reads through MiXCR, one entry per CDR3 protein. This sample has about 780,000 distinct CDR3 sequences, with approximately 65% found just once. The specimen was blood. Receptor source: a man aged 25 to 40 in good health. The CDR3 runs from the conserved cysteine through the conserved F or W. A D gene is named only where the DNA matches it firmly. Some rows have no size entry. The others give once, few or many, or a class for an expanded clone.

>TRBV6-1|-|-|TRBJ2-4
CASSEGRLLAKNIQYF
TGTGCCAGCAGTGAGGGGAGACTACTAGCCAAAAACATTCAGTACTTC
>TRBV7-7|-|few|TRBJ2-3
CASSRRVGTDTQYF
TGTGCTAGCAGCCGAAGGGTGGGCACAGATACGCAGTATTTT
>TRBV6-2/TRBV6-3|-|-|TRBJ2-1
CAGGYNEQFF
TGTGCAGGGGGATACAATGAGCAGTTCTTC
>TRBV6-5|TRBD1|-|TRBJ1-2
CASSATGSGYGYTF
TGTGCCAGCAGCGCGACAGGGTCGGGCTATGGCTACACCTTC
>TRBV20-1|-|-|TRBJ2-3
CSAPLSTDTQYF
TGCAGTGCCCCCCTCAGCACAGATACGCAGTATTTT
>TRBV4-3|TRBD1|few|TRBJ2-2
CASSPQGAGELFF
TGCGCCAGCAGCCCCCAGGGGGCCGGGGAGCTGTTTTTT
>TRBV6-6|TRBD1|-|TRBJ1-2
CASSSPGTAAGYTF
TGTGCCAGCAGTTCCCCCGGGACAGCAGCTGGCTACACCTTC
>TRBV7-2|TRBD1|-|TRBJ1-5
CASSLIPGQNQPQHF
TGTGCCAGCAGCTTAATACCGGGACAGAATCAGCCCCAGCATTTT
>TRBV6-5|-|-|TRBJ1-1
CASSYSPRTVNTEAFF
TGTGCCAGCAGTTACTCCCCGAGGACGGTGAACACTGAAGCTTTCTTT
>TRBV6-6|-|-|TRBJ2-1
CASKVNTYNEQFF
TGTGCCAGCAAAGTAAACACTTACAATGAGCAGTTCTTC
>TRBV20-1|TRBD1|-|TRBJ1-2
CSARDSSATGPPNYGYTF
TGCAGTGCTAGAGATTCCTCCGCGACAGGGCCCCCTAACTATGGCTACACCTTC
>TRBV10-2|-|once|TRBJ1-1
CASSESGWRTEAFF
TGCGCCAGCAGTGAGTCAGGGTGGAGGACTGAAGCTTTCTTT
>TRBV28|-|-|TRBJ2-5
CASSSVRAERQETQYF
TGTGCCAGCAGTTCCGTCCGGGCAGAACGCCAAGAGACCCAGTACTTC
>TRBV4-3|TRBD1|-|TRBJ2-5
CASSQDGQGDSETQYF
TGCGCCAGCAGCCAAGATGGACAGGGAGATTCGGAGACCCAGTACTTC
>TRBV29-1|-|-|TRBJ1-1
CSVEDLGRNTEAFF
TGCAGCGTTGAAGATCTTGGGAGGAACACTGAAGCTTTCTTT
>TRBV4-1|-|-|TRBJ1-2
CASSHLPNRDRRYGYTF
TGCGCCAGCAGCCACCTGCCAAATCGGGACCGTAGGTATGGCTACACCTTC
>TRBV4-2|-|-|TRBJ1-6
CASSQDSTNLSSPLHF
TGTGCCAGCAGCCAAGATTCTACAAACTTGAGTTCACCCCTCCACTTT
>TRBV4-1|TRBD2|-|TRBJ2-7
CASSQEVASGTYEQYF
TGCGCCAGCAGCCAAGAGGTGGCTAGCGGAACCTACGAGCAGTACTTC
>TRBV30|TRBD2|-|TRBJ2-5
CAWSSLLTSGEETQYF
TGTGCCTGGAGTTCTCTCTTAACTAGCGGTGAAGAGACCCAGTACTTC
>TRBV7-4|-|-|TRBJ1-1
CASNSSQDWNGSAFF
TGTGCCAGCAACTCGTCCCAAGACTGGAATGGGTCAGCTTTCTTT
>TRBV10-3|TRBD2|-|TRBJ2-5
CAISESSGGETQYF
TGTGCCATCAGTGAGTCGAGCGGGGGTGAGACCCAGTACTTC
>TRBV6-2/TRBV6-3|TRBD1|-|TRBJ2-5
CASSFAGTGIAQYF
TGTGCCAGCAGTTTTGCCGGGACAGGGATTGCCCAGTACTTC
>TRBV6-5|-|-|TRBJ2-3
CASRTLLDGTDTQYF
TGTGCCAGCAGGACTTTACTCGACGGCACAGATACGCAGTATTTT
>TRBV6-6|-|-|TRBJ1-4
CASSYRRGEEKLFF
TGTGCCAGCAGTTACCGAAGGGGGGAAGAAAAACTGTTTTTT
>TRBV4-2|-|-|TRBJ2-5
CASSQDQTGGETQYF
TGTGCCAGCAGCCAAGATCAGACAGGCGGGGAGACCCAGTACTTC
>TRBV6-2/TRBV6-3|TRBD1|-|TRBJ1-5
CASRPDRGTPSNQPQHF
TGTGCCAGCAGGCCCGACAGGGGTACCCCCTCCAATCAGCCCCAGCATTTT
>TRBV18|-|-|TRBJ2-3
CASSLNKGDTQYF
TGTGCCAGCTCTCTCAACAAGGGAGATACGCAGTATTTT
>TRBV29-1|TRBD1|-|TRBJ2-7
CSVRDRGSSSYEQYF
TGCAGCGTTCGCGACAGGGGATCGAGCTCCTACGAGCAGTACTTC
>TRBV20-1|-|-|TRBJ1-3
CSALGGNTIYF
TGCAGTGCCCTGGGCGGAAACACCATATATTTT
>TRBV7-2|-|-|TRBJ2-7
CASSNSPAGPDEQYF
TGTGCCAGCAGCAACAGTCCGGCAGGTCCCGACGAGCAGTACTTC
>TRBV4-2|-|-|TRBJ2-7
CASSQDYELGGEQYF
TGTGCCAGCAGCCAAGATTACGAGTTGGGGGGCGAGCAGTACTTC
>TRBV15|TRBD1|few|TRBJ1-6
CATSRARGSGNSPLHF
TGTGCCACCAGCAGAGCCAGGGGGTCGGGTAATTCACCCCTCCACTTT
>TRBV20-1|TRBD2|-|TRBJ2-4
CSASFPAGGPAKNIQYF
TGCAGTGCTAGTTTTCCAGCGGGGGGGCCCGCCAAAAACATTCAGTACTTC
>TRBV29-1|TRBD1|-|TRBJ2-7
CSVPGGESSYEQYF
TGCAGCGTACCAGGGGGCGAAAGCTCCTACGAGCAGTACTTC
>TRBV9|TRBD1|-|TRBJ2-7
CASSVVPDRPPYEQYF
TGTGCCAGCAGCGTAGTTCCGGACAGGCCTCCCTACGAGCAGTACTTC
>TRBV5-1|-|-|TRBJ2-3
CASSLDWDLSTDTQYF
TGCGCCAGCAGCTTGGACTGGGATCTTAGCACAGATACGCAGTATTTT
>TRBV27|-|few|TRBJ1-5
CASSRNRNQPQHF
TGTGCCAGCAGCCGGAATCGCAATCAGCCCCAGCATTTT
>TRBV12-3/TRBV12-4|TRBD1|-|TRBJ2-5
CASSPGTGEWAQYF
TGTGCCAGCAGTCCCGGGACAGGGGAATGGGCCCAGTACTTC
>TRBV20-1|-|-|TRBJ1-6
CSAISGPESPLHF
TGCAGTGCGATAAGTGGACCGGAATCACCCCTCCACTTT
>TRBV29-1|-|-|TRBJ2-7
CSVLGGQGVYEQYF
TGCAGCGTTCTGGGTGGGCAGGGAGTCTACGAGCAGTACTTC
>TRBV29-1|TRBD1|-|TRBJ2-5
CSVVGTGEIQETQYF
TGCAGCGTTGTGGGGACAGGGGAGATCCAAGAGACCCAGTACTTC